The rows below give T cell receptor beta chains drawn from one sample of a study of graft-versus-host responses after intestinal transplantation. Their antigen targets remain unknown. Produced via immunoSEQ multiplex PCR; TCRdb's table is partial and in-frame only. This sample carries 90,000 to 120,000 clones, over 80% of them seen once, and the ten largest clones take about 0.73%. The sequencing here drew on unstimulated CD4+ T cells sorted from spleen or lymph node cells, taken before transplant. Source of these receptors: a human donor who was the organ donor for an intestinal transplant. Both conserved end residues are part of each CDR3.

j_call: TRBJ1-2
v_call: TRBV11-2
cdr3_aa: CASSLGDYGYTF

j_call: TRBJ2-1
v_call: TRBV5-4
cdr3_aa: CASSREASGRNEQFF

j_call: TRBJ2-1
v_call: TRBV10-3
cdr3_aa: CAISVREDNEQFF

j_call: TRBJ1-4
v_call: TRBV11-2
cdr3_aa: CASSLGESEKLFF

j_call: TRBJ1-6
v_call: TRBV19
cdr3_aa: CASRTGAGSFNSPLHF

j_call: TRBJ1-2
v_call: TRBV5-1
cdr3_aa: CASSLADGRSYHGYTF

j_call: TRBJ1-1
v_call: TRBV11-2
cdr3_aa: CASSLGVGQMNTEAFF

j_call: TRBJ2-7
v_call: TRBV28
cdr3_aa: CASSLLGLAGAYEQYF

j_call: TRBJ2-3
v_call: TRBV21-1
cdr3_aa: CASSLSRGNTDTQYF

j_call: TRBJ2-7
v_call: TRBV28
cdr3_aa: CASRPTGYYEQYF

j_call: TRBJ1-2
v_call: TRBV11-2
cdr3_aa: CASSLKNYGYTF

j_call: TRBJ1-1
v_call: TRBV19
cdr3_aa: CASSIVKGNTEAFF

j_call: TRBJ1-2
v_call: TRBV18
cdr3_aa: CASSTLIQSYGYTF

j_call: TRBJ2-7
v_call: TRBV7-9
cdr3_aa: CASTLGSGPTYEQYF